The rows below give T cell receptor beta chains drawn from one sample of a study of CD8 T cells in ankylosing spondylitis. TCRdb independently ran MiXCR on the 5' RACE reads; one entry per CDR3 protein. The sample includes 300,000 to 400,000 distinct CDR3 sequences, 20% to 25% of them seen just once. The sequenced material came from blood, either unsorted or a sorted T cell fraction (not recorded which). The source of these receptors is a male donor with ankylosing spondylitis. The CDR3 runs from the conserved cysteine through the conserved F or W. Fields, in order: CDR3 DNA, CDR3 protein, J gene, clone size, V gene, D gene. A D gene is named only where the DNA matches it firmly. A row's size may be missing; if present it is once, few, many or a size class.

TGCGCCAGCAACCCCGGACCCAGCGTAGATACGCAGTATTTT | CASNPGPSVDTQYF | TRBJ2-3 | few | TRBV5-1 | .
TGCAGCGGCAGGTTTATGAACACTGAAGCTTTCTTT | CSGRFMNTEAFF | TRBJ1-1 | . | TRBV29-1 | .
TGTGCCAGCAGCGTAAGGGTCGATTCACCCCTCCACTTT | CASSVRVDSPLHF | TRBJ1-6 | few | TRBV9 | .
TGTGCCAGCAGCCCTAGCGCCCAGGGTTTCACCAATGAGCAGTTCTTC | CASSPSAQGFTNEQFF | TRBJ2-1 | . | TRBV12-3/TRBV12-4 | .
TGCGCCAGCAGCTTGGAGGGACTAGCGGGAGCAGTTACGCAGTATTTT | CASSLEGLAGAVTQYF | TRBJ2-3 | . | TRBV5-1 | TRBD2
TGCAGTGCTAAAAGAGCGGGCCTCACAGATACGCAGTATTTT | CSAKRAGLTDTQYF | TRBJ2-3 | few | TRBV20-1 | .
TGTGCCAGCAGCCAGGGGACTAGCGGAGATACGCAGTATTTT | CASSQGTSGDTQYF | TRBJ2-3 | . | TRBV7-3 | TRBD2
TGTGCCTGGAGTGTTGTAAAGGGCCAGTGGGGGCAAAGAAACACTGAAGCTTTCTTT | CAWSVVKGQWGQRNTEAFF | TRBJ1-1 | . | TRBV30 | .
TGCGCCAGCAGCCAAGTCCCTAATACCGGGACAAACCAAGAGACCCAGTACTTC | CASSQVPNTGTNQETQYF | TRBJ2-5 | . | TRBV4-1 | .
TGTGCCAGCAGCTGTAGTGGCCCACCGCCGGAGGGCAATCAGCCCCAGCATTTT | CASSCSGPPPEGNQPQHF | TRBJ1-5 | few | TRBV9 | .
TGTGCCAGCAGCTTAAGGACTAGCGGACCGGGACACAATGAGCAGTTCTTC | CASSLRTSGPGHNEQFF | TRBJ2-1 | . | TRBV7-9 | TRBD2
TGTGCCAGCAGCGCGACCGGACTAGCGGGCAATGAGCAGTTCTTC | CASSATGLAGNEQFF | TRBJ2-1 | . | TRBV7-2 | TRBD2
TGTGCCACCACTCTCCGGGACAACCGCCAAGAGACCCAGTACTTC | CATTLRDNRQETQYF | TRBJ2-5 | . | TRBV15 | .
TGTGCCAGCAGCCAGCGGACAGGGTATGAAAAACTGTTTTTT | CASSQRTGYEKLFF | TRBJ1-4 | few | TRBV16 | TRBD1
TGCGCCAGCGGCCAATGGAACACTGAAGCTTTCTTT | CASGQWNTEAFF | TRBJ1-1 | . | TRBV5-1 | .
TGTGCCAGCAGTTCTCTAGCGGGAGGGCAATTGAATGAGCAGTTCTTC | CASSSLAGGQLNEQFF | TRBJ2-1 | . | TRBV6-2/TRBV6-3 | TRBD2
TGTGCCAGCAGTTTAGGAGTCGGGGGGAAGGCCCAGTACTTC | CASSLGVGGKAQYF | TRBJ2-5 | few | TRBV12-3/TRBV12-4 | TRBD2
TGTGCCATCATGGGTACCGGGTCTGGGGAGACCCAGTACTTC | CAIMGTGSGETQYF | TRBJ2-5 | . | TRBV10-3 | .
TGTGCCAGCAGCAAAGTCGCAGGGGGCAAGCAGCCCCAGCATTTT | CASSKVAGGKQPQHF | TRBJ1-5 | . | TRBV21-1 | .
TGCGCCAGCAGCTTCCAGGGGGCCACTGAAGCTTTCTTT | CASSFQGATEAFF | TRBJ1-1 | few | TRBV5-1 | TRBD1
TGTGCCACCAGCAGAGATTTCCGGGCCCGGGAGCAGTACTTC | CATSRDFRAREQYF | TRBJ2-7 | . | TRBV15 | .
TGTGCCAGCAGCCTCGGGAACACTGAAGCTTTCTTT | CASSLGNTEAFF | TRBJ1-1 | many | TRBV3-1 | .
TGTGCCAGCAGCAAGACAGGGTTTCCAGAGACCCAGTACTTC | CASSKTGFPETQYF | TRBJ2-5 | . | TRBV11-2 | TRBD1
TGTGCCACCCACCGGGGGGATTGGGACCAAGAGACCCAGTACTTC | CATHRGDWDQETQYF | TRBJ2-5 | few | TRBV5-5 | TRBD2
TGCGCCAGCAGCGACCAGGGAACAGATACGCAGTATTTT | CASSDQGTDTQYF | TRBJ2-3 | many | TRBV5-1 | .
TGTGCCAGCACCTCCCGGGGGGGGGTAAGCAATCAGCCCCAGCATTTT | CASTSRGGVSNQPQHF | TRBJ1-5 | many | TRBV12-3/TRBV12-4 | .
TGCAGTGCTAGAGATCCTCCAGGCACAGATACGCAGTATTTT | CSARDPPGTDTQYF | TRBJ2-3 | . | TRBV20-1 | .
TGCAGCGTCCATCGGGCGGGAGGCGACACAGATACGCAGTATTTT | CSVHRAGGDTDTQYF | TRBJ2-3 | . | TRBV29-1 | TRBD2
TGTGCCAGCAGTTTTTCTCCGAACACCGGGGAGCTGTTTTTT | CASSFSPNTGELFF | TRBJ2-2 | few | TRBV28 | .
TGCGCCAGCAGCCCGGGTCGGGGGGGCTCGAATGGAAACACCATATATTTT | CASSPGRGGSNGNTIYF | TRBJ1-3 | . | TRBV5-1 | .
TGTGCCAGCAGCACTTGGGACTCGAAAAGTGTCGAGCAGTACTTC | CASSTWDSKSVEQYF | TRBJ2-7 | . | TRBV7-8 | .
TGTGCCAGCAGCCCGAACGTGGACGGTACGCAGTATTTT | CASSPNVDGTQYF | TRBJ2-3 | . | TRBV9 | .
TGTGCCAGCAGACCGAGGACAGGGAGCACAGATACGCAGTATTTT | CASRPRTGSTDTQYF | TRBJ2-3 | few | TRBV3-1 | TRBD1
TGCAGTGCTAGACAGGAAGAGACCCAGTACTTC | CSARQEETQYF | TRBJ2-5 | few | TRBV20-1 | .
TGTGCCAGCAGCGTCGGGACTACCTCTAAGTACGAGCAGTACTTC | CASSVGTTSKYEQYF | TRBJ2-7 | . | TRBV9 | TRBD2
TGCAGTGCACTAGAGAGAACGACAGATACGCAGTATTTT | CSALERTTDTQYF | TRBJ2-3 | once | TRBV20-1 | .
TGCAGCGTTTCCGGGTCGAGTAACACCGGGGAGCTGTTTTTT | CSVSGSSNTGELFF | TRBJ2-2 | few | TRBV29-1 | .
TGCAGTGCTAGGTCCAGGGGACTAGCGGGGGCCCCCTACAATGAGCAGTTCTTC | CSARSRGLAGAPYNEQFF | TRBJ2-1 | . | TRBV20-1 | TRBD2
TGTGCCAGCAGCTTAGCGAGGACTAGCGGGTCCTACGAGCAGTACTTC | CASSLARTSGSYEQYF | TRBJ2-7 | few | TRBV7-2 | TRBD2
TGTGCCAGCAGTCGAGGGGCACTCAGGGACACTGAAGCTTTCTTT | CASSRGALRDTEAFF | TRBJ1-1 | few | TRBV27 | .
TGTGCCAGCAGTTACTTTTTATTGGAACTAGCCAAAAACATTCAGTACTTC | CASSYFLLELAKNIQYF | TRBJ2-4 | few | TRBV6-2/TRBV6-3 | .
TGTGCCAGCAGCATAACCACCTTTTACTCCTACAATGAGCAGTTCTTC | CASSITTFYSYNEQFF | TRBJ2-1 | . | TRBV21-1 | .
TGTGCCAGCTCACCTGAGGGAGCCAAAAACATTCAGTACTTC | CASSPEGAKNIQYF | TRBJ2-4 | few | TRBV18 | .
TGTGCCAGCAGTTACACTCAACAGTGGTCGGGGTCACCCCTCCACTTT | CASSYTQQWSGSPLHF | TRBJ1-6 | few | TRBV6-5 | .
TGTGCCAGCAGCAGAGATTGGTGGGACAATGAGCAGTTCTTC | CASSRDWWDNEQFF | TRBJ2-1 | few | TRBV3-1 | .
TGCAGCGTTGAAGTAACAGGGGCCGGGGAAGCTTTCTTT | CSVEVTGAGEAFF | TRBJ1-1 | . | TRBV29-1 | TRBD1
TGTGCCAGCAGCCAAGGAGAAGGGGCGAACACTGAAGCTTTCTTT | CASSQGEGANTEAFF | TRBJ1-1 | . | TRBV4-2 | .